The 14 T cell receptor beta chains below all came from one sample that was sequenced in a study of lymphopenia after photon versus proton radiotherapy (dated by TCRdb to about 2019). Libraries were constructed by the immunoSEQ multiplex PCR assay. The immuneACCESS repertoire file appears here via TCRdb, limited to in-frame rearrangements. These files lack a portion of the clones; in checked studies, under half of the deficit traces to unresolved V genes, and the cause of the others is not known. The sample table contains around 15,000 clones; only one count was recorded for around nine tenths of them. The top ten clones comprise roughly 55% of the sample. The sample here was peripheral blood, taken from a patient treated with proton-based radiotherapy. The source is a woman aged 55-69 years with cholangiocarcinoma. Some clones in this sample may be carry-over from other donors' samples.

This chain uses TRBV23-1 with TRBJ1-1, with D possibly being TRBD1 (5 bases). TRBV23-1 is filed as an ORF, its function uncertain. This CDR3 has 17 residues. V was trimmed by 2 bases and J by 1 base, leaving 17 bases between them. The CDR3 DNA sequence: TGCGCCAGCAGTCAACTTTTGCGGCAGGGCACGAACACTGAAGCTTTCTTT. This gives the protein CASSQLLRQGTNTEAFF.

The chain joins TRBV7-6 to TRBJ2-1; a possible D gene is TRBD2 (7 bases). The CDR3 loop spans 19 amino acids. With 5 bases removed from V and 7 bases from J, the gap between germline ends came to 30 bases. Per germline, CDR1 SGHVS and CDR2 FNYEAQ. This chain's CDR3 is CASSLGGRGAGSSQNEQFF. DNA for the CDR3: TGTGCCAGCAGCCTCGGGGGACGGGGGGCCGGGAGTAGTCAGAATGAGCAGTTCTTC.

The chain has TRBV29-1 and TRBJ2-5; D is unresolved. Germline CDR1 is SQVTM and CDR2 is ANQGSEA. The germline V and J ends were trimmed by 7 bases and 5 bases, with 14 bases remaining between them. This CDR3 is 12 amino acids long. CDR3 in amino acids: CSASPERETQYF. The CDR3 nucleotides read TGCAGCGCCTCCCCGGAGAGGGAGACCCAGTACTTC.

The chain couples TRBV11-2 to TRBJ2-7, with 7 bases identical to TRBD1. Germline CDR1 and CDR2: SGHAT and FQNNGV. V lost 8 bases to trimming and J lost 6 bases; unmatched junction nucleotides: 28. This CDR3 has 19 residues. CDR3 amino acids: CASQATNYDRAVARGEQYF. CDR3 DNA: TGTGCCAGCCAGGCAACAAACTACGACAGGGCCGTTGCCCGGGGCGAGCAGTACTTC.

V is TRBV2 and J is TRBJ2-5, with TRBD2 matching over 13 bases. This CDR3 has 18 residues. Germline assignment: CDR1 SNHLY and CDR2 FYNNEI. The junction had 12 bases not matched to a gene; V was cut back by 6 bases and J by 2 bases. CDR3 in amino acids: CASSASTGTSGIQETQYF. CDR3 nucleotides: TGTGCCAGCAGCGCCTCAACAGGGACTAGCGGGATACAAGAGACCCAGTACTTC.

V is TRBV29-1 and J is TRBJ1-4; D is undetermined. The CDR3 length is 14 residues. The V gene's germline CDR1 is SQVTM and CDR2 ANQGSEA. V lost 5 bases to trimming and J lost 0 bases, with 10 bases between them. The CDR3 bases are TGCAGCGTTTACCTACAGACAACTAATGAAAAACTGTTTTTT. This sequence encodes CSVYLQTTNEKLFF.

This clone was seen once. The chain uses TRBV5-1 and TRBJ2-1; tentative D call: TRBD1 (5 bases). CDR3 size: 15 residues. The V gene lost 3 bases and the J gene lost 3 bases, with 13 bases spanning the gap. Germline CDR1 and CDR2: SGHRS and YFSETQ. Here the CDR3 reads CASSSRGQNYNEQFF. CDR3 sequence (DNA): TGCGCCAGCAGCTCGCGCGGACAAAACTACAATGAGCAGTTCTTC.

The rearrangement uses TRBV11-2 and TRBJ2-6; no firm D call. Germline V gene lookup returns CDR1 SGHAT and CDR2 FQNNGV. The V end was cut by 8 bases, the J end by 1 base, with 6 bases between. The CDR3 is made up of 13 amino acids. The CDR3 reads CASELSGANVLTF. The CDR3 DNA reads TGTGCCAGCGAATTATCTGGGGCCAACGTCCTGACTTTC. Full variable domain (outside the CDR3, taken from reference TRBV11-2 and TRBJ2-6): EAGVAQSPRYKIIEKRQSVAFWCNPISGHATLYWYQQILGQGPKLLIQFQNNGVVDDSQLPKDRFSAERLKGVDSTLKIQPAKLEDSAVYLCASELSGANVLTFGAGSRLTVL.

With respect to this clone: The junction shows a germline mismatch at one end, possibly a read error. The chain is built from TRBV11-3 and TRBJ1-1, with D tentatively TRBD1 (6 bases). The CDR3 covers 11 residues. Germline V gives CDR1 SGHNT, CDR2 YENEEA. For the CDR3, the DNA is TGTGCCAGCAGCTCCCTTGCAGGGGCACCTTTT. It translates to CASSSLAGAPF.

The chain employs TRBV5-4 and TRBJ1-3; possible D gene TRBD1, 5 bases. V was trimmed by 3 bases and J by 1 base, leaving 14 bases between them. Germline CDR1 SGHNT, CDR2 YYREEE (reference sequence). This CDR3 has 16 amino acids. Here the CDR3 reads CASSSASEGSGNTIYF. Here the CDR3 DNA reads TGTGCCAGCAGCTCGGCCTCGGAGGGGTCTGGAAACACCATATATTTT.

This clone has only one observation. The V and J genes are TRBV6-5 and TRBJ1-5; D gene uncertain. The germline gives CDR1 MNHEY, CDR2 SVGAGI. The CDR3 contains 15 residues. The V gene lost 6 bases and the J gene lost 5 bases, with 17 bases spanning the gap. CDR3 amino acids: CASSPLKRPHQPQHF. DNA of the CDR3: TGTGCCAGCAGCCCCCTGAAGAGGCCACATCAGCCCCAGCATTTT.

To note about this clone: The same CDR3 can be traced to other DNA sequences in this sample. The CDR3 nucleotides read TGTGCCAGTCAAGACACAGGGGCGAACACTGAAGCTTTCTTT. Amino acid sequence: CASQDTGANTEAFF. The chain joins TRBV19 to TRBJ1-1, with 7 bases matching TRBD1. Germline values: CDR1 LNHDA, CDR2 SQIVND (reference sequence). This CDR3 contains 14 residues. The V segment lost 8 bases and the J segment 1 base; nucleotides outside the gene matches: 7. Full variable domain (remainder filled in from reference TRBV19 and TRBJ1-1): DGGITQSPKYLFRKEGQNVTLSCEQNLNHDAMYWYRQDPGQGLRLIYYSQIVNDFQKGDIAEGYSVSREKKESFPLTVTSAQKNPTAFYLCASQDTGANTEAFFGQGTRLTVV.

The CDR3 loop reads CASSPRLAGGPRENTQYF. The CDR3 bases are TGTGCCAGCAGCCCAAGACTAGCGGGGGGGCCGCGGGAAAATACGCAGTATTTT. The rearrangement uses TRBV5-6 and TRBJ2-3; 14 bases line up with TRBD2. This CDR3 is built from 18 residues. CDR1 and CDR2 from the germline V gene are SGHDT and YYEEEE. The V and J ends lost 4 bases and 7 bases, in that order; junction bases with no gene match: 14. The full variable domain, rest sourced from reference TRBV5-6 and TRBJ2-3, is DAGVTQSPTHLIKTRGQQVTLRCSPKSGHDTVSWYQQALGQGPQFIFQYYEEEERQRGNFPDRFSGHQFPNYSSELNVNALLLGDSALYLCASSPRLAGGPRENTQYFGPGTRLTVL.

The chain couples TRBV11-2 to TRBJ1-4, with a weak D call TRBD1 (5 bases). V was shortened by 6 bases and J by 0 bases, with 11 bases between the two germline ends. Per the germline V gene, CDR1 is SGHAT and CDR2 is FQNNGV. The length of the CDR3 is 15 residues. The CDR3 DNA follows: TGTGCCAGCAGTGTGGGGGTGGCAACTAATGAAAAACTGTTTTTT. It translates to CASSVGVATNEKLFF.